Included here is one TCR beta chain sequence, with context. These data belong to a study of blood T cell repertoires in COVID-19. The germline gives CDR1 SGHRS, CDR2 YFSETQ. The CDR3 loop spans 14 amino acids. V lost 2 bases, J lost 1 base, and 1 base stayed unmatched. Only in-frame clones appear in the TCRdb table, and some are missing; sequencing was by immunoSEQ multiplex PCR. The table includes roughly 50,000 clones, roughly 84% detected once. The chain combines TRBV5-1 with TRBJ2-7; 9 bases match TRBD1. This TCR came from a man in his fifties or sixties with acute or convalescent COVID-19. Sequenced material: peripheral blood. The DNA of the CDR3 is TGCGCCAGCAGCTTACAGGGGGCGTCCTACGAGCAGTACTTC. It encodes CASSLQGASYEQYF.